This T cell receptor beta chain was documented in a study of CD8 T cells in ankylosing spondylitis. TCRdb called the 5' RACE reads again in MiXCR, with one record for every CDR3 protein. The profile shows around 120,000 distinct CDR3 sequences, 9.3% of them singletons. This TCR was recovered from a male donor with ankylosing spondylitis or in good health (not recorded which). The specimen sequenced was blood, either unsorted or a sorted T cell fraction (not recorded which).

The CDR3 loop is CASSLETSGSTRIPSSYNEQFF. The CDR3 DNA follows: TGCGCCAGCAGCTTGGAGACTAGCGGGAGTACAAGGATTCCAAGCTCCTACAATGAGCAGTTCTTC. J is TRBJ2-1 and V is TRBV5-1; 12 nucleotides agree with TRBD2. From germline, CDR1 is SGHRS and CDR2 YFSETQ. J was trimmed by 0 bases and V by 0 bases; bases with no gene match: 16. The CDR3 sequence is 22 residues long.